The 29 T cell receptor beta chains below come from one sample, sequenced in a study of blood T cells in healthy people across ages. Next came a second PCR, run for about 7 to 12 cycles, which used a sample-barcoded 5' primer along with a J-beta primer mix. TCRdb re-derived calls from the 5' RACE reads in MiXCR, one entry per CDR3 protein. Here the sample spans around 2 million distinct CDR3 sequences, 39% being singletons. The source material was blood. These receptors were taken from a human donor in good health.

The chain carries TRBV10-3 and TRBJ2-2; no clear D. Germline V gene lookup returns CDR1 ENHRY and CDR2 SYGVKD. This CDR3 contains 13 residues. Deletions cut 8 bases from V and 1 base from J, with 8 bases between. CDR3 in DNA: TGTGCCATCGGAACCGTGAACACCGGGGAGCTGTTTTTT. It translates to CAIGTVNTGELFF.

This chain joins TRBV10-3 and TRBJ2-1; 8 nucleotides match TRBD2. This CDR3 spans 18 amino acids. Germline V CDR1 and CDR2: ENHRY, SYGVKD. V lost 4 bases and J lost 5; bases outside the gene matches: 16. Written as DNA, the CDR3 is TGTGCCATCAGTGTCCCTCCAGCTAGAGCGGGGGAGAACAATGAGCAGTTCTTC. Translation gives CAISVPPARAGENNEQFF.

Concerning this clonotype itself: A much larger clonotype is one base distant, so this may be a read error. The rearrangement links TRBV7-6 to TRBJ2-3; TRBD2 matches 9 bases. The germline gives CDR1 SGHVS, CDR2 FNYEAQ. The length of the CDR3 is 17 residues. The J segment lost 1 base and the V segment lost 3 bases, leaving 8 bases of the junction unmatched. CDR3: CASSFGPAGGRTDTQYF. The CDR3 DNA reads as TGTGCCAGCAGCTTTGGACCAGCGGGGGGTCGCACAGATACGCAGTATTTT.

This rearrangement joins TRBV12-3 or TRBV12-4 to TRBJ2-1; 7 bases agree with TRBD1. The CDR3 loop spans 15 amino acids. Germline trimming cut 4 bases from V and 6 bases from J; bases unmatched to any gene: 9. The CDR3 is CASSYINRGSNEQFF. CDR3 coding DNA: TGTGCCAGCAGTTACATAAACAGGGGTAGCAATGAGCAGTTCTTC.

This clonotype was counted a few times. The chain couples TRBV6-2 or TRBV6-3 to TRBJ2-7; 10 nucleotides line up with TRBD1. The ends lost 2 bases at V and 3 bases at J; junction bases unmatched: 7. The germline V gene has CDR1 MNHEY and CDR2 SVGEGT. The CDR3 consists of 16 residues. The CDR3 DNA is TGTGCCAGCAGTTACCCTGGGACAGGGGTCGACTACGAGCAGTACTTC. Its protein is CASSYPGTGVDYEQYF.

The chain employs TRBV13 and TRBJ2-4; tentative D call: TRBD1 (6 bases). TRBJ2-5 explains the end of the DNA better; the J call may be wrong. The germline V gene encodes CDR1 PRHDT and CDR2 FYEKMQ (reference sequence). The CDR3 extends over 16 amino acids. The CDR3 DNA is TGTGCCAGCAGCTCCCTCCCCCAGGGGTCCCAAGAGACCCAGTACTTC. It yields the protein CASSSLPQGSQETQYF.

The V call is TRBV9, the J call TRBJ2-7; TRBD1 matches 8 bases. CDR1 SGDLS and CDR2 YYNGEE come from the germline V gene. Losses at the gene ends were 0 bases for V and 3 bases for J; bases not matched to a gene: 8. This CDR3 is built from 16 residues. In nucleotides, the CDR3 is TGTGCCAGCAGCGTAGGCCGGACAGGGACCTGCTACGAGCAGTACTTC. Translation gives CASSVGRTGTCYEQYF.

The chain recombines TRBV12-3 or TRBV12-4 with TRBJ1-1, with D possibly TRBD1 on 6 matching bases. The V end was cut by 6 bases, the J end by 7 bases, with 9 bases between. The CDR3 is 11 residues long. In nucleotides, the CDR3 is TGTGCCAGCAGGAACAGGGTTGAAGCTTTCTTT. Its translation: CASRNRVEAFF.

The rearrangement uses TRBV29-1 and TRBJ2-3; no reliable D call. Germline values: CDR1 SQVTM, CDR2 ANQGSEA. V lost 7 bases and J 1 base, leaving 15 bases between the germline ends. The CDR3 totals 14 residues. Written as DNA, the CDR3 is TGCAGCGCCGTGGTCCTCCGGGGCACAGATACGCAGTATTTT. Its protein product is CSAVVLRGTDTQYF.

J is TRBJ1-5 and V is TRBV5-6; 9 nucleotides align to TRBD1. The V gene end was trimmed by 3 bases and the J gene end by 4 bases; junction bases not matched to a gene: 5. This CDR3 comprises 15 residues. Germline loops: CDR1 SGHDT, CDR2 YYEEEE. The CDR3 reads CASSWGQGLNQPQHF. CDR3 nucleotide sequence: TGTGCCAGCAGCTGGGGACAGGGACTTAATCAGCCCCAGCATTTT.

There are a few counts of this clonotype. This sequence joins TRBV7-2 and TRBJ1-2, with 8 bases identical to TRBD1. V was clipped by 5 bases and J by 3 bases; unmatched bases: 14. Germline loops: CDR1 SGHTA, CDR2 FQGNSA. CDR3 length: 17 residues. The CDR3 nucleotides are TGTGCCAGCAGCCCCGAGACAGGGGAAGTATGGTACTATGGCTACACCTTC. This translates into CASSPETGEVWYYGYTF.

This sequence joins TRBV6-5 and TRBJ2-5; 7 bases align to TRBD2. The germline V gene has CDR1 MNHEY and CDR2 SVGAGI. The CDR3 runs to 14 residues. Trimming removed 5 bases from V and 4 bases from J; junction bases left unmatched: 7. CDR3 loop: CASSRASGGETQYF. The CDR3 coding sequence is TGTGCCAGCAGTAGGGCTTCGGGGGGAGAGACCCAGTACTTC.

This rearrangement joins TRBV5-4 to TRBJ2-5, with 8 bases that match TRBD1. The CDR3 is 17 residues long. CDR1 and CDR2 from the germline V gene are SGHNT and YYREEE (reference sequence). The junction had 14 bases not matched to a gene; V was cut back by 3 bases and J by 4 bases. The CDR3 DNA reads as TGTGCCAGCAGCTGGGTTGAGGGACAGGTATTTGGAGAGACCCAGTACTTC. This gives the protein CASSWVEGQVFGETQYF. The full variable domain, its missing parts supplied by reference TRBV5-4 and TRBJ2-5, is ETGVTQSPTHLIKTRGQQVTLRCSSQSGHNTVSWYQQALGQGPQFIFQYYREEENGRGNFPPRFSGLQFPNYSSELNVNALELDDSALYLCASSWVEGQVFGETQYFGPGTRLLVL.

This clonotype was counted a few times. The CDR3: CASSITGLAGGLEQYF. As DNA, the CDR3 is TGTGCCAGCAGCATCACTGGACTAGCGGGGGGGCTTGAGCAGTACTTC. V gene TRBV7-2 combines with J gene TRBJ2-7; 15 bases are a match to TRBD2. The CDR3 sequence is 16 residues long. The germline gives CDR1 SGHTA, CDR2 FQGNSA. The V segment lost 5 bases and the J segment 7 bases; nucleotides outside the gene matches: 9.

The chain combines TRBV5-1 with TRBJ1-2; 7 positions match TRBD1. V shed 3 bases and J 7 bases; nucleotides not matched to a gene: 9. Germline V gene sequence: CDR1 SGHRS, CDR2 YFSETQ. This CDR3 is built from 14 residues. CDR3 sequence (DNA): TGCGCCAGCAGCTCGAACAGGGGATCTGGTGGCTACACCTTC. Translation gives CASSSNRGSGGYTF.

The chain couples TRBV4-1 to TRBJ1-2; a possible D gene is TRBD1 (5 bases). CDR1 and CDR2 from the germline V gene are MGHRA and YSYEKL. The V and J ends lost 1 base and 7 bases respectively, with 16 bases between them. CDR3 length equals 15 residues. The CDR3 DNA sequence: TGCGCCAGCAGCCAAGCGGGACGGCCCTATGGTGGCTACACCTTC. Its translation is CASSQAGRPYGGYTF.

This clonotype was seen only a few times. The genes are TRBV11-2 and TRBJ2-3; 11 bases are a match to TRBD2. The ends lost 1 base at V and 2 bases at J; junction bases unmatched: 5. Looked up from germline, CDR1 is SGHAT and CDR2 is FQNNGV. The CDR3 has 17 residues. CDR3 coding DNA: TGTGCCAGCAGCTTAGTTCCTAGCGGGGGGTTCACAGATACGCAGTATTTT. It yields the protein CASSLVPSGGFTDTQYF.

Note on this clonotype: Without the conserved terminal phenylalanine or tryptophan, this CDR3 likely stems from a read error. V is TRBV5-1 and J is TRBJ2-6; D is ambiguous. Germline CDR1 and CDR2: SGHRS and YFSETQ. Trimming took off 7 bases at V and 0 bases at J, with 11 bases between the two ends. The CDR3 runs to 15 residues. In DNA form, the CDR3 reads TGCGCCAGCCGTCGGGCCCCCTCTGGGGCCAACGTCCTGACTTGC. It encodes CASRRAPSGANVLTC.

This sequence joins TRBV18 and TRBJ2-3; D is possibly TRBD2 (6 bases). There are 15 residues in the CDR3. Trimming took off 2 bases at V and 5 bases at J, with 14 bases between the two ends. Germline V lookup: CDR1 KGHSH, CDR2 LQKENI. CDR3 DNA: TGTGCCAGCTCACCATCTGGGCTCGGGGGAGATACGCAGTATTTT. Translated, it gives CASSPSGLGGDTQYF. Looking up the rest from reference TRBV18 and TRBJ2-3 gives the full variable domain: NAGVMQNPRHLVRRRGQEARLRCSPMKGHSHVYWYRQLPEEGLKFMVYLQKENIIDESGMPKERFSAEFPKEGPSILRIQQVVRGDSAAYFCASSPSGLGGDTQYFGPGTRLTVL.

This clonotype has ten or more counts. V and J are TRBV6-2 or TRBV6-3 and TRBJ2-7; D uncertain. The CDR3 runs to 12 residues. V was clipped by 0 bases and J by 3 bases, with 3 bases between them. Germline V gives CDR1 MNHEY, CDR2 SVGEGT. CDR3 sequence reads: CASSYSDYEQYF. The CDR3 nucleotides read TGTGCCAGCAGTTACTCAGACTACGAGCAGTACTTC.

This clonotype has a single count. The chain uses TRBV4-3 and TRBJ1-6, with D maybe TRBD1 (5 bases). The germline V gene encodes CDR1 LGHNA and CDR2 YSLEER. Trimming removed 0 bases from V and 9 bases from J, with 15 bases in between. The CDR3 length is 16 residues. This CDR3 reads CASSQDPGGDFSPLHF. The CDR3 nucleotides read TGCGCCAGCAGCCAAGATCCGGGGGGGGACTTTTCACCCCTCCACTTT.

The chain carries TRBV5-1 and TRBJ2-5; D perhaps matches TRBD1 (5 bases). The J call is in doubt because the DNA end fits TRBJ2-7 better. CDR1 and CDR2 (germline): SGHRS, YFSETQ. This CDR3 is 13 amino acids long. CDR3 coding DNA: TGCGCCAGCAGGGGTATCGACAGTTACGAGCAGTACTTC. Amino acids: CASRGIDSYEQYF.

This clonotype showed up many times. Here the CDR3 reads CASSSGQGDTGELFF. Here the CDR3 DNA reads TGTGCCAGCAGTTCTGGACAGGGCGACACCGGGGAGCTGTTTTTT. The J gene is TRBJ2-2, the V gene TRBV18; 8 bases are shared with TRBD1. Germline V gives CDR1 KGHSH, CDR2 LQKENI. The CDR3 length is 15 residues. V shed 8 bases and J 3 bases; nucleotides not matched to a gene: 8.

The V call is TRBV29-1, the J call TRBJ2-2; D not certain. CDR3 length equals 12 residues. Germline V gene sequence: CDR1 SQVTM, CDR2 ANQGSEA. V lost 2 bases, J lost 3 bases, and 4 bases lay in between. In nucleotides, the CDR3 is TGCAGCGTTGAATGGCACACCGGGGAGCTGTTTTTT. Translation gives CSVEWHTGELFF.

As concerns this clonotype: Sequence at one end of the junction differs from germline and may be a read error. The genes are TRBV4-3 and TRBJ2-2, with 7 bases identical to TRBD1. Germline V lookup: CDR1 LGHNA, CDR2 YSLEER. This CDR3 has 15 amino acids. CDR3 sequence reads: CASSLGQMNTGERFF. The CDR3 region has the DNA TGCGCCAGCAGCCTGGGACAGATGAACACCGGGGAGCGGTTTTTT.

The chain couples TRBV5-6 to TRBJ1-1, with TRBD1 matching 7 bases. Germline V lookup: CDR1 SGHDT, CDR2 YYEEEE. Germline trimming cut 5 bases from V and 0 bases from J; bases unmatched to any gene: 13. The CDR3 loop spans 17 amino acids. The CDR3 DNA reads TGTGCCAGCAGTCCTCGGACAGGCAGGCCAATGAACACTGAAGCTTTCTTT. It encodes CASSPRTGRPMNTEAFF.

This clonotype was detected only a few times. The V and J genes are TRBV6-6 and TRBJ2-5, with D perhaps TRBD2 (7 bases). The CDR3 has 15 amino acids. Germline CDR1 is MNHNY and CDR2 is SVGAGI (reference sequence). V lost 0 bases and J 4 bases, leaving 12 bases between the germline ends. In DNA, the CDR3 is TGTGCCAGCAGTTACTCTGGGGGGGGCGTAGAGACCCAGTACTTC. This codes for CASSYSGGGVETQYF.

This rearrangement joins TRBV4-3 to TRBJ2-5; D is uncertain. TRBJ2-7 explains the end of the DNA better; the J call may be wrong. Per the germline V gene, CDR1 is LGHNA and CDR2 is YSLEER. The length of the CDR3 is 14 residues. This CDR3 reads CASSQDLWSDEQYF. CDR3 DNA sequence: TGCGCCAGCAGCCAAGACTTGTGGTCTGACGAGCAGTACTTC.

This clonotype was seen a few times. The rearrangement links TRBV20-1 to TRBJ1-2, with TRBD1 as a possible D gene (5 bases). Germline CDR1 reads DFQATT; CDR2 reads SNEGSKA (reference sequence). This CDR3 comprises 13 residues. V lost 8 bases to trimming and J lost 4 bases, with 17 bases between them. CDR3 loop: CSTRDVEVYGYTF. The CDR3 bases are TGCAGTACCAGGGATGTCGAGGTCTATGGCTACACCTTC.